Detailed here is one T cell receptor beta chain. Antigen unknown. Stated time point: neoterminal ileum biopsy at postoperative endoscopy, about 6 months after surgery. Patients were adults with ileal or ileocolonic Crohn's disease needing resection. The data were taken from a study of T cell repertoires in ileal Crohn's disease. Whole-study results and caveats: The median delay to postoperative endoscopy was 6.9 months.

Assay: immunoSEQ multiplex PCR; the TCRdb copy retains only in-frame clones and omits some. The table lists more than 15,000 clones, 72% of them singletons. This CDR3 contains 14 residues. V was pared by 7 bases and J by 5 bases, with 10 bases of the junction left unmatched. Germline loops: CDR1 MNHNS, CDR2 SASEGT. The J gene is TRBJ2-5, the V gene TRBV6-1; 7 bases are a match to TRBD1. The source material was ileal tissue. This sequence was found in an adult with Crohn's disease. The CDR3 DNA reads as TGTGCCAGCACCAACAGGGGATTTGAGGAGACCCAGTACTTC. Encoded protein: CASTNRGFEETQYF.